This is a list of T cell receptor beta chains from one sample in a study of siplizumab effects on memory and regulatory T cells. Sequencing was performed with immunoSEQ multiplex PCR; in TCRdb, only in-frame clones are kept and a portion is missing. The data show tens of thousands of clones, approximately 96% seen once. The source material was naive CD4+ T cells sorted from blood. The source of these receptors is a human donor in good health. The conserved cysteine and the conserved F or W are not part of the CDR3 here. Not every row has a clone size; where given, it reads once, few, many or a size class.

abundance: once; v_gene: TRBV4-1; CDR3aa: ASSQDAPSGFYGYT
abundance: -; v_gene: TRBV5-6; CDR3aa: ASSLDWFGTDTQY
abundance: once; v_gene: TRBV6-5; CDR3aa: ASSYGGTGGDEQY
abundance: -; v_gene: TRBV19; CDR3aa: ASRYDRERGYT
abundance: -; v_gene: TRBV5-1; CDR3aa: ASSWQGASDGYT
abundance: -; v_gene: TRBV4-2; CDR3aa: ASSQDIGTSGGARY
abundance: -; v_gene: TRBV7-3; CDR3aa: ASSPGQNSYNEQF
abundance: -; v_gene: TRBV27; CDR3aa: ASSDGQLHRLAGTQY
abundance: -; v_gene: TRBV7-2; CDR3aa: ASSLGVGPPGTQY
abundance: once; v_gene: TRBV2; CDR3aa: ASIFATWEVSYT
abundance: -; v_gene: TRBV12-5; CDR3aa: ASGLGALGYGYT
abundance: -; v_gene: TRBV10-1; CDR3aa: ASSGLGPANTGELF
abundance: -; v_gene: TRBV11-3; CDR3aa: ASSLGGNTEAF
abundance: -; v_gene: TRBV6-4; CDR3aa: ASSGTGVTDTQY
abundance: -; v_gene: TRBV29-1; CDR3aa: SVDKGANEQF